The rows below give T cell receptor beta chains drawn from one sample of a study of cytomegalovirus exposure and HLA in healthy donors. TCRdb's copy holds only in-frame clones and misses some; the assay was immunoSEQ multiplex PCR. This table holds approximately 100,000 clones, approximately 70% found once. The sample taken for sequencing was PBMCs. Every receptor here comes from a man aged 40-49 years in good health and CMV-seropositive. Each CDR3 is given with its conserved first and last residue.

j_gene | v_gene | len | CDR3aa
TRBJ1-1 | TRBV6-5 | 14 | CASSNSRGGNEAFF
TRBJ2-1 | TRBV13 | 18 | CASSPWEREGPRYNEQFF
TRBJ1-1 | TRBV7-9 | 13 | CASSLTGDTEAFF
TRBJ1-2 | TRBV5-4 | 13 | CASSPQGSDGYTF
TRBJ2-4 | TRBV9 | 13 | CASSSGLANIQYF
TRBJ1-1 | TRBV4-1 | 15 | CASSQPGQGRTEAFF
TRBJ1-5 | TRBV6-5 | 14 | CASRTGSSNQPQHF
TRBJ2-1 | TRBV10-3 | 15 | CAISDTSDSYNEQFF
TRBJ1-2 | TRBV29-1 | 14 | CSVTGLQEKYGYTF
TRBJ2-5 | TRBV9 | 14 | CASSVRDYQETQYF
TRBJ2-5 | TRBV4-1 | 17 | CASSQDLGGLIQETQYF
TRBJ2-2 | TRBV4-1 | 18 | CASSQWGPSISVAGELFF
TRBJ2-1 | TRBV11-2 | 16 | CASSFTREVTYNEQFF
TRBJ1-5 | TRBV6-5 | 16 | CASSYRQGGRNQPQNF
TRBJ2-1 | TRBV4-3 | 13 | CASSERANNEQFF
TRBJ2-7 | TRBV4-1 | 15 | CASSQVPTGPYEQYF
TRBJ2-3 | TRBV29-1 | 14 | CSGMGGGRQDTQYF
TRBJ2-7 | TRBV30 | 15 | CAWSAELAVSYEQYF
TRBJ2-7 | TRBV7-9 | 14 | CASTAWTGSYEQYF
TRBJ2-2 | TRBV6-6 | 16 | CASKNDGLGGTGELFF
TRBJ2-4 | TRBV27 | 15 | CASSFYGTGGNIQYF
TRBJ1-2 | TRBV28 | 14 | CASSAHEESYGYTF
TRBJ2-5 | TRBV30 | 13 | CAWSVPGAETQYF
TRBJ1-4 | TRBV6-1 | 15 | CASSSTGTELYALFF
TRBJ2-2 | TRBV7-2 | 14 | CAKGSSGNTGELFF
TRBJ2-7 | TRBV5-1 | 15 | CASRLWLDISYEQYF
TRBJ2-1 | TRBV19 | 15 | CASNTGLSSYNEQFF
TRBJ1-5 | TRBV6-4 | 14 | CASSPGQGAQPQHF
TRBJ1-2 | TRBV9 | 13 | CASSSGTGLGYTF
TRBJ1-2 | TRBV6-1 | 15 | CASSEKLSAGYGYTF
TRBJ2-5 | TRBV7-3 | 15 | CASGEAGGLQETQYF
TRBJ1-2 | TRBV7-2 | 16 | CASSSRGGGWDYGYTF
TRBJ2-7 | TRBV7-8 | 16 | CASSVRGQRLSYEQYF
TRBJ2-2 | TRBV6-1 | 16 | CASSEFRGQNTGELFF
TRBJ1-5 | TRBV27 | 14 | CASSFKGAEQPQHF
TRBJ2-1 | TRBV2 | 17 | CASSVYRDRENGNEQFF
TRBJ2-3 | TRBV7-9 | 17 | CASSLDGLAGDRDTQYF
TRBJ2-5 | TRBV4-1 | 17 | CASSQIDTPLYGETQYF
TRBJ1-2 | TRBV7-9 | 15 | CASSLDPLTGSGYTF
TRBJ1-1 | TRBV5-1 | 14 | CASSSQVLNTEAFF
TRBJ1-2 | TRBV7-9 | 15 | CASSLPEGVDYGYTF
TRBJ1-1 | TRBV30 | 11 | CAWTSLYTGFF
TRBJ2-3 | TRBV5-4 | 14 | CASSWQGVSDTQYF
TRBJ1-1 | TRBV19 | 17 | CASSKKRTTALNTEAFF
TRBJ2-1 | TRBV5-4 | 14 | CASSVGGSEDEQFF
TRBJ1-1 | TRBV5-1 | 14 | CASSWQGGDTEAFF
TRBJ1-1 | TRBV9 | 14 | CASSPRQGSTEAFF
TRBJ2-3 | TRBV4-1 | 15 | CASSPQWTSTDTQYF
TRBJ2-2 | TRBV7-8 | 15 | CASRKQDLNTGELFF
TRBJ1-3 | TRBV7-2 | 13 | CASSWSSGNTIYF
TRBJ2-3 | TRBV19 | 16 | CASSARPDRGTDTQYF
TRBJ2-3 | TRBV9 | 14 | CASSPGLRTDTQYF
TRBJ2-4 | TRBV6-5 | 16 | CASSSGPFLAKNIQYF
TRBJ1-6 | TRBV25-1 | 14 | CASSELGYNSPLHF
TRBJ2-7 | TRBV9 | 15 | CASSTGQGSPYEQYF